The 5 T cell receptor beta chains in this list originate from one sample, sequenced in a study of cytomegalovirus exposure and HLA in healthy donors. PCR employed 60 Vbeta and 13 Jbeta primers. Clones were read by immunoSEQ multiplex PCR, and TCRdb kept only the in-frame ones, dropping some. The sample lists more than 150,000 clones; 78% were seen once. Sequenced: PBMCs. The receptors stem from a woman aged 25 to 39 in good health and CMV-seropositive.

J is TRBJ2-1 and V is TRBV7-8; 7 bases are shared with TRBD2. The CDR3 is 15 amino acids. Trimming removed 2 bases from V and 8 bases from J; junction bases left unmatched: 9. Looked up from germline, CDR1 is SGHVS and CDR2 is FQNEAQ. The chain's CDR3 is CASSLTHRLAYEQFF. The CDR3, as DNA: TGTGCCAGCAGCTTAACCCATCGACTAGCCTATGAGCAGTTCTTC. The variable domain in full, completed from reference TRBV7-8 and TRBJ2-1, reads GAGVSQSPRYKVAKRGQDVALRCDPISGHVSLFWYQQALGQGPEFLTYFQNEAQLDKSGLPSDRFFAERPEGSVSTLKIQRTQQEDSAVYLCASSLTHRLAYEQFFGPGTRLTVL.

The chain recombines TRBV27 with TRBJ1-5; 7 bases agree with TRBD1. The CDR3 spans 15 residues. Germline V gives CDR1 MNHEY, CDR2 SMNVEV (reference sequence). V lost 5 bases and J lost 5; bases outside the gene matches: 9. The chain's CDR3 is CASSPHRGTHQPQHF. The CDR3 DNA follows: TGTGCCAGCAGTCCGCACAGGGGAACTCATCAGCCCCAGCATTTT.

The chain couples TRBV29-1 to TRBJ1-2; D remains unclear. In germline, CDR1 is SQVTM, CDR2 ANQGSEA. The V gene lost 2 bases and the J gene lost 3 bases, with 19 bases spanning the gap. This CDR3 is built from 16 residues. CDR3: CSVEWRDVGDYYGYTF. CDR3 nucleotide sequence: TGCAGCGTTGAATGGAGGGATGTGGGAGACTACTATGGCTACACCTTC.

The chain links TRBV6-1 to TRBJ2-6, with D tentatively TRBD1 (6 bases). The CDR3 totals 15 residues. Trimming took off 4 bases at V and 12 bases at J, with 19 bases between the two ends. Germline V gene data show CDR1 as MNHNS and CDR2 as SASEGT. CDR3 residues: CASSARDTFTGVLTF. The CDR3 bases are TGTGCCAGCAGTGCCCGGGACACCTTCACTGGCGTCCTGACTTTC.

The chain combines TRBV7-3 with TRBJ2-2, with 8 nucleotides matching TRBD2. The CDR3 has 13 residues. With 4 bases clipped from V and 9 bases from J, the junction kept 4 bases outside the gene matches. The germline CDR1 and CDR2 sequences are SGHTA and FQGTGA. This CDR3 is CASSSGGARELFF. The CDR3 coding sequence is TGTGCCAGCAGCTCCGGGGGGGCGAGGGAGCTGTTTTTT.